This T cell receptor beta chain emerged from a study of CD8+CD57+ T cells in acquired aplastic anemia. This clonotype came up many times. CDR3 and TCR beta VDJ profiling relied on genomic DNA as the template. TCRdb passed the reads through MiXCR, listing each CDR3 protein once. The sample yields around 130,000 distinct CDR3 sequences, around 50% seen once. The TCR comes from a human donor in good health, serving as a control. The specimen was sorted CD4+, CD8+, or CD8+CD57+ T cells (not recorded which) from PBMCs.

The CDR3 DNA reads TGTGCCAGCAGCCACCAAACGCTGAACACTGAAGCTTTCTTT. It translates to CASSHQTLNTEAFF. This sequence joins TRBV7-9 and TRBJ1-1; D not certain. CDR3 length: 14 residues. Germline loops: CDR1 SEHNR, CDR2 FQNEAQ (reference sequence). V dropped 5 bases and J dropped 0 bases, with 10 bases sitting between them.